A selection of T cell receptor beta chains follows, all from one sample in a study of blood T cell repertoires in COVID-19. The repertoire was sequenced with immunoSEQ multiplex PCR; TCRdb's copy has only in-frame clones and lacks some. The top ten clones hold about 0.26% of a sample with around 700,000 clones, 75% to 90% of them seen once. Sequenced sample: peripheral blood. All receptors come from a woman aged 18-29 years with acute or convalescent COVID-19. Each CDR3 is given with its conserved first and last residue. The order of the fields is V gene, D gene, clone size, J gene, CDR3 DNA, CDR3 protein. A D gene is named only where the DNA matches it firmly. Size tells how often a clone was seen (once, few, many) or the class of an expanded clone, and some rows leave it out.

V gene: TRBV20-1; D gene: -; clone size: -; J gene: TRBJ1-3; CDR3 DNA: TGCAGTGCAGGGGGTCAGGACACCATATATTTT; CDR3 protein: CSAGGQDTIYF
V gene: TRBV7-2; D gene: -; clone size: once; J gene: TRBJ2-4; CDR3 DNA: TGTGCCAGCAGCTTAATCGGTGGGGGCAACATTCAGTACTTC; CDR3 protein: CASSLIGGGNIQYF
V gene: TRBV9; D gene: TRBD2; clone size: once; J gene: TRBJ2-7; CDR3 DNA: TGTGCCAGCAGCCCCGGGACTAGCGGCTACGAGCAGTACTTC; CDR3 protein: CASSPGTSGYEQYF
V gene: TRBV19; D gene: -; clone size: -; J gene: TRBJ2-6; CDR3 DNA: TGTGCCAGTGAACGGGGCTCTGGGGCCAACGTCCTGACTTTC; CDR3 protein: CASERGSGANVLTF
V gene: TRBV7-6; D gene: -; clone size: -; J gene: TRBJ1-4; CDR3 DNA: TGTGCCAGCAGCTCCGGGGGGACGGATAATGAAAAACTGTTTTTT; CDR3 protein: CASSSGGTDNEKLFF
V gene: TRBV19; D gene: -; clone size: -; J gene: TRBJ1-2; CDR3 DNA: TGTGCCAGTAGTATAATCTCTACGGGGGACTATGGCTACACCTTC; CDR3 protein: CASSIISTGDYGYTF
V gene: TRBV4-2; D gene: TRBD1; clone size: -; J gene: TRBJ2-6; CDR3 DNA: TGTGCCAGCAGCCACCTGACAGGGCCTGGGGCCAACGTCCTGACTTTC; CDR3 protein: CASSHLTGPGANVLTF
V gene: TRBV6-1; D gene: TRBD1; clone size: -; J gene: TRBJ1-5; CDR3 DNA: TGTGCCAGCAGTGCCAACAGGGGGCAAGGGAATCAGCCCCAGCATTTT; CDR3 protein: CASSANRGQGNQPQHF
V gene: TRBV6-6; D gene: -; clone size: once; J gene: TRBJ1-4; CDR3 DNA: TGTGCCAGCGGGGAGGGGGGGAATGAAAAACTGTTTTTT; CDR3 protein: CASGEGGNEKLFF
V gene: TRBV4-1; D gene: TRBD2; clone size: -; J gene: TRBJ2-7; CDR3 DNA: TGCGCCAGCAGCCACCGGACTAGCGGGGCCAACGAGCAGTACTTC; CDR3 protein: CASSHRTSGANEQYF
V gene: TRBV28; D gene: TRBD1; clone size: -; J gene: TRBJ1-6; CDR3 DNA: TGTGCCAGCAGGCAGGGACAGATTAATTCACCCCTCCACTTT; CDR3 protein: CASRQGQINSPLHF
V gene: TRBV5-5; D gene: TRBD1; clone size: once; J gene: TRBJ1-2; CDR3 DNA: TGTGCCAGCAACTTACAGGGGGCGGGCTACACCTTC; CDR3 protein: CASNLQGAGYTF
V gene: TRBV19; D gene: TRBD2; clone size: -; J gene: TRBJ2-7; CDR3 DNA: TGTGCCAGTAGTATCCCGGGGAGGGCGTGGGAGCAGTACTTC; CDR3 protein: CASSIPGRAWEQYF
V gene: TRBV6-5; D gene: -; clone size: once; J gene: TRBJ1-2; CDR3 DNA: TGTGCCAGCACCCCAGGCTACTATGGCTACACCTTC; CDR3 protein: CASTPGYYGYTF
V gene: TRBV3-1/TRBV3-2; D gene: TRBD1; clone size: -; J gene: TRBJ2-7; CDR3 DNA: TGTGCCAGCAGCCAGACAGGGGGAACCTACGAGCAGTACTTC; CDR3 protein: CASSQTGGTYEQYF
V gene: TRBV19; D gene: TRBD1; clone size: -; J gene: TRBJ2-7; CDR3 DNA: TGTGCCAGTAGTAGAGGGGGCTTTAGGAGCTCCTACGAGCAGTACTTC; CDR3 protein: CASSRGGFRSSYEQYF
V gene: TRBV10-3; D gene: -; clone size: -; J gene: TRBJ1-1; CDR3 DNA: TGTGCCATCAGTGAGTCCAACAGGCAGAACACTGAAGCTTTCTTT; CDR3 protein: CAISESNRQNTEAFF
V gene: TRBV6-2/TRBV6-3; D gene: -; clone size: -; J gene: TRBJ2-7; CDR3 DNA: TGTGCCAGCAGTTACTCGATTGCTACCCCCCGCGAGCAGTACTTC; CDR3 protein: CASSYSIATPREQYF
V gene: TRBV12-3/TRBV12-4; D gene: -; clone size: once; J gene: TRBJ1-3; CDR3 DNA: TGTGCCAGCAGTTTAGCAGCTCGAAACACCATATATTTT; CDR3 protein: CASSLAARNTIYF
V gene: TRBV4-1; D gene: TRBD2; clone size: once; J gene: TRBJ2-1; CDR3 DNA: TGCGCCAGCAGCCAAGAAGAAGCGGGGGGGTTCGATGAGCAGTTCTTC; CDR3 protein: CASSQEEAGGFDEQFF
V gene: TRBV20-1; D gene: -; clone size: -; J gene: TRBJ2-5; CDR3 DNA: TGCAGTGCTAGTTTACGGGGAAGATGGGAGACCCAGTACTTC; CDR3 protein: CSASLRGRWETQYF
V gene: TRBV11-2; D gene: -; clone size: -; J gene: TRBJ1-3; CDR3 DNA: TGTGCCAGCAGCCACGGCAGGGATGGAAACACCATATATTTT; CDR3 protein: CASSHGRDGNTIYF
V gene: TRBV30; D gene: TRBD1; clone size: -; J gene: TRBJ1-2; CDR3 DNA: TGTGCCTGGAGTCACAGGGGACCCCTTGGCTACACCTTC; CDR3 protein: CAWSHRGPLGYTF
V gene: TRBV27; D gene: TRBD1; clone size: -; J gene: TRBJ1-2; CDR3 DNA: TGTGCCAGCAGTTATGGCCTGGGGACAGGGACCAACTATGGCTACACCTTC; CDR3 protein: CASSYGLGTGTNYGYTF
V gene: TRBV4-1; D gene: TRBD2; clone size: -; J gene: TRBJ2-7; CDR3 DNA: TGCGCCAGCAGCCAAGGCGGGGGGAACTACGAGCAGTACTTC; CDR3 protein: CASSQGGGNYEQYF
V gene: TRBV2; D gene: -; clone size: -; J gene: TRBJ2-5; CDR3 DNA: TGTGCCAGCAGACGGGGTACCCAAGAGACCCAGTACTTC; CDR3 protein: CASRRGTQETQYF
V gene: TRBV7-6; D gene: -; clone size: -; J gene: TRBJ1-3; CDR3 DNA: TGTGCCAGCAGCCCCACCCAGGGATACACCATATATTTT; CDR3 protein: CASSPTQGYTIYF
V gene: TRBV6-5; D gene: -; clone size: -; J gene: TRBJ1-2; CDR3 DNA: TGTGCCAGCAGTTACTCAGGGGACACTCGATCCTATGGCTACACCTTC; CDR3 protein: CASSYSGDTRSYGYTF
V gene: TRBV6-5; D gene: -; clone size: -; J gene: TRBJ2-6; CDR3 DNA: TGTGCCAGCAGTTACCAGGCCGGGGCCAACGTCCTGACTTTC; CDR3 protein: CASSYQAGANVLTF
V gene: TRBV30; D gene: -; clone size: -; J gene: TRBJ1-6; CDR3 DNA: TGTGCCTGGAGTGTAACAGAAAATTCACCCCTCCACTTT; CDR3 protein: CAWSVTENSPLHF
V gene: TRBV7-6; D gene: -; clone size: -; J gene: TRBJ1-1; CDR3 DNA: TGTGCCAGCACCTCCCTCAGGGAAGGGGACACTGAAGCTTTCTTT; CDR3 protein: CASTSLREGDTEAFF
V gene: TRBV5-1; D gene: TRBD1; clone size: -; J gene: TRBJ1-1; CDR3 DNA: TGCGCCAGCAGCTCCGGGACAGAGAACACTGAAGCTTTCTTT; CDR3 protein: CASSSGTENTEAFF
V gene: TRBV6-6; D gene: TRBD1; clone size: -; J gene: TRBJ1-4; CDR3 DNA: TGTGCCAGCAGTTACGGACCGGGACAGTTTAATGAAAAACTGTTTTTT; CDR3 protein: CASSYGPGQFNEKLFF
V gene: TRBV15; D gene: TRBD1; clone size: -; J gene: TRBJ2-2; CDR3 DNA: TGTGCCACCAGCAGTGGTGGGACAGGGAGTGCGGTGGTTAACACCGGGGAGCTGTTTTTT; CDR3 protein: CATSSGGTGSAVVNTGELFF
V gene: TRBV7-6; D gene: -; clone size: -; J gene: TRBJ2-6; CDR3 DNA: TGTGCCAGCAGCTCTTCTAAGTCGGTTGGGAGAGTTCAGATCGGGGCCAACGTCCTGACTTTC; CDR3 protein: CASSSSKSVGRVQIGANVLTF
V gene: TRBV18; D gene: -; clone size: -; J gene: TRBJ1-1; CDR3 DNA: TGTGCCAGCTCACCCGTTGCAAGCATGAACACTGAAGCTTTCTTT; CDR3 protein: CASSPVASMNTEAFF
V gene: TRBV5-1; D gene: -; clone size: -; J gene: TRBJ2-2; CDR3 DNA: TGCGCCAGCAGCTTGGAAGGGGGGGTGAACACCGGGGAGCTGTTTTTT; CDR3 protein: CASSLEGGVNTGELFF
V gene: TRBV2; D gene: -; clone size: -; J gene: TRBJ2-7; CDR3 DNA: TGTGCCAGCACTGAGGCCAGCTACGAGCAGTACTTC; CDR3 protein: CASTEASYEQYF
V gene: TRBV7-9; D gene: TRBD2; clone size: -; J gene: TRBJ2-7; CDR3 DNA: TGTGCCAGCAGCCCCTCGGAGGAGCGGGGGGCCGGGTACGAGCAGTACTTC; CDR3 protein: CASSPSEERGAGYEQYF
V gene: TRBV7-8; D gene: -; clone size: -; J gene: TRBJ1-1; CDR3 DNA: TGTGCCAGCAGCTTAGTTCTACCGGGGGTGAACACTGAAGCTTTCTTT; CDR3 protein: CASSLVLPGVNTEAFF
V gene: TRBV3-1/TRBV3-2; D gene: TRBD2; clone size: -; J gene: TRBJ2-1; CDR3 DNA: TGTGCCAGCAGGGAGAGCGGGGCCAATGAGCAGTTCTTC; CDR3 protein: CASRESGANEQFF